Presented here are 22 T cell receptor beta chains from one specimen sequenced in a study of identical twins. MiXCR, applied by TCRdb to the 5' RACE reads, yields one record per CDR3 protein. The sample carries roughly 500,000 distinct CDR3 sequences, less than 25% recorded once. These data also formed part of another study, on T cells expressing NK-cell markers.

Sequencing input: CD4+ T cells sorted from blood. These receptors originate from a woman between 18 and 29 years old in good health.

This clonotype was seen a few times. The chain recombines TRBV10-3 with TRBJ1-6; TRBD1 aligns across 7 bases. The germline gives CDR1 ENHRY, CDR2 SYGVKD. J was trimmed by 5 bases and V by 6 bases; bases with no gene match: 4. The CDR3 is 14 residues long. CDR3 sequence reads: CAIRIRGDNSPLHF. In DNA form, the CDR3 reads TGTGCCATCAGGATCAGGGGGGATAATTCACCCCTCCACTTT.

The chain has TRBV7-4 and TRBJ1-1; 10 bases agree with TRBD1. Germline V lookup: CDR1 SGHVT, CDR2 SQSDAQ. With 1 base clipped from V and 5 bases from J, the junction kept 10 bases outside the gene matches. The CDR3 covers 17 residues. The CDR3 coding sequence is TGTGCCAGCAGCTTAGTGGCCCTAGGGACAGGGGATACTGAAGCTTTCTTT. The encoded protein is CASSLVALGTGDTEAFF.

This chain connects TRBV12-3 or TRBV12-4 to TRBJ2-1; TRBD1 or TRBD2 may be the D gene (5 bases each). The CDR3 sequence is 17 residues long. V lost 6 bases, J lost 0 bases, and 18 bases lay in between. The CDR3 DNA reads as TGTGCCAGCAGGGGGGATAGGTCCGGCATCTCCTACAATGAGCAGTTCTTC. Translated: CASRGDRSGISYNEQFF.

This chain joins TRBV20-1 and TRBJ2-5, with 13 bases aligning to TRBD2. V trimming: 4 bases; J trimming: 4 bases; junction bases outside the gene matches: 3. The CDR3 is 14 residues long. Germline-derived CDR1 and CDR2 are DFQATT and SNEGSKA (reference sequence). The CDR3 bases are TGCAGTGCTATGACTAGCGGGAGGAGAGAGACCCAGTACTTC. Translated, it gives CSAMTSGRRETQYF.

The CDR3 here is CASSAPVSGAVYEQYF. CDR3 DNA: TGTGCCAGCAGTGCCCCCGTCAGCGGGGCCGTTTACGAGCAGTACTTC. The genes are TRBV6-2 or TRBV6-3 and TRBJ2-7; TRBD2 aligns across 7 bases. CDR3 length equals 16 residues. The germline gives CDR1 MNHEY, CDR2 SVGEGT. V was pared by 5 bases and J by 4 bases, with 14 bases of the junction left unmatched.

There are a few counts of this clonotype. This CDR3 reads CASSKTGAKPYGYTF. The DNA of the CDR3 is TGTGCCAGCAGTAAAACAGGGGCAAAGCCCTATGGCTACACCTTC. This chain links TRBV6-1 with TRBJ1-2, with 7 bases aligning to TRBD1. This CDR3 has 15 amino acids. Per the germline V gene, CDR1 is MNHNS and CDR2 is SASEGT. The J segment lost 4 bases and the V segment lost 5 bases, leaving 10 bases of the junction unmatched.

The gene calls are TRBV2 and TRBJ2-5, with unresolved D. The CDR3 consists of 14 residues. V lost 3 bases, J lost 2 bases, and 10 bases lay in between. CDR1 and CDR2 (germline): SNHLY, FYNNEI. CDR3: CASSDGGGQETQYF. CDR3 DNA sequence: TGTGCCAGCAGTGATGGCGGTGGGCAAGAGACCCAGTACTTC.

DNA of the CDR3: TGCAGTGCTCGACAGGGGACTAACTATGGCTACACCTTC. Its protein product is CSARQGTNYGYTF. The chain carries TRBV20-1 and TRBJ1-2; 8 positions agree with TRBD1. With V trimmed by 5 bases and J by 0 bases, 2 bases remained unmatched. Germline CDR1 is DFQATT and CDR2 is SNEGSKA (reference sequence). The CDR3 extends over 13 amino acids.

V is TRBV30 and J is TRBJ2-7, with D hard to call. Looked up from germline, CDR1 is GTSNPN and CDR2 is SVGIG (reference sequence). The CDR3 runs 15 residues. Deletions cut 3 bases from V and 2 bases from J, with 17 bases between. CDR3 sequence (DNA): TGTGCCTGGAGCCCCGTGGGCCGAGAACCCTACGAGCAGTACTTC. Residues: CAWSPVGREPYEQYF. Drawing the rest from reference TRBV30 and TRBJ2-7, the complete variable domain is SQTIHQWPATLVQPVGSPLSLECTVEGTSNPNLYWYRQAAGRGLQLLFYSVGIGQISSEVPQNLSASRPQDRQFILSSKKLLLSDSGFYLCAWSPVGREPYEQYFGPGTRLTVT.

This clonotype was seen more than once but under ten times. The chain links TRBV5-1 to TRBJ2-7, with D perhaps being TRBD1 or TRBD2 (5 bases each). The CDR3 runs 13 residues. The germline CDR1 and CDR2 sequences are SGHRS and YFSETQ. The V and J ends lost 0 bases and 5 bases respectively, with 9 bases between them. The CDR3 bases are TGCGCCAGCAGCTTGGGGGGGTCAAACGAGCAGTACTTC. Its translation: CASSLGGSNEQYF.

The chain combines TRBV12-3 or TRBV12-4 with TRBJ1-1, with D unclear. The V gene lost 5 bases and the J gene lost 1 base, with 5 bases spanning the gap. This CDR3 is built from 12 residues. As DNA, the CDR3 is TGTGCCAGCAGTATACAGAACACTGAAGCTTTCTTT. It yields the protein CASSIQNTEAFF.

The sample holds a few counts of this clonotype. The chain carries TRBV5-6 and TRBJ1-1, with a possible D match to TRBD1 (6 bases). This CDR3 comprises 15 residues. The germline CDR1 and CDR2 sequences are SGHDT and YYEEEE. Between the trimmed V and J ends, which lost 2 bases and 1 base, there was a span of 12 bases. Here the CDR3 DNA reads TGTGCCAGCAGCTTAACCACAGGGCGGAACACTGAAGCTTTCTTT. It codes for CASSLTTGRNTEAFF.

This clonotype was recorded once. This sequence joins TRBV10-3 and TRBJ1-6; 9 nucleotides line up with TRBD1. The CDR3 loop spans 15 amino acids. Germline V lookup: CDR1 ENHRY, CDR2 SYGVKD. The V segment lost 3 bases and the J segment 6 bases; nucleotides outside the gene matches: 3. The CDR3 DNA sequence: TGTGCCATCAGTGAATGGGACAGGGTTAATTCACCCCTCCACTTT. Its protein is CAISEWDRVNSPLHF.

This clonotype was observed a handful of times. J is TRBJ2-3 and V is TRBV20-1; TRBD1 matches 12 bases. The ends lost 3 bases at V and 9 bases at J; junction bases unmatched: 16. In germline, CDR1 is DFQATT, CDR2 SNEGSKA (reference sequence). The CDR3 totals 17 residues. DNA for the CDR3: TGCAGTGCTAGTCACGTCCCGCCGGGACAGGGGGCTTCAACGCAGTATTTT. Residues: CSASHVPPGQGASTQYF.

This clonotype was detected a few times. The chain couples TRBV20-1 to TRBJ2-1; D may be TRBD2 (5 bases). Trimming took off 5 bases at V and 5 bases at J, with 16 bases between the two ends. The CDR3 has 14 residues. Germline values: CDR1 DFQATT, CDR2 SNEGSKA (reference sequence). In DNA form, the CDR3 reads TGCAGTGCTCCGTTGCCCGGGGTTCACAATGAGCAGTTCTTC. This gives the protein CSAPLPGVHNEQFF.

This chain uses TRBV7-2 with TRBJ2-3; 7 bases are a match to TRBD2. V lost 5 bases to trimming and J lost 5 bases; unmatched junction nucleotides: 13. Germline V gene lookup returns CDR1 SGHTA and CDR2 FQGNSA. The CDR3 is made up of 16 amino acids. The chain's CDR3 is CASSPTYAGARDTQYF. CDR3 sequence (DNA): TGTGCCAGCAGCCCGACGTACGCGGGAGCGCGAGATACGCAGTATTTT.

This chain links TRBV20-1 with TRBJ1-1; no clear D gene. This CDR3 spans 13 amino acids. Trimming took off 6 bases at V and 1 base at J, with 12 bases between the two ends. Germline V gene sequence: CDR1 DFQATT, CDR2 SNEGSKA (reference sequence). CDR3 sequence reads: CSARGLSNTEAFF. In DNA form, the CDR3 reads TGCAGTGCCCGTGGGCTCTCGAACACTGAAGCTTTCTTT.

This clonotype has at least ten counts. This rearrangement joins TRBV5-1 to TRBJ1-1, with 8 bases lining up with TRBD1. The length of the CDR3 is 13 residues. The V segment lost 2 bases and the J segment 7 bases; nucleotides outside the gene matches: 4. Per the germline V gene, CDR1 is SGHRS and CDR2 is YFSETQ. This chain's CDR3 is CASSLWDRIEAFF. In DNA, the CDR3 is TGCGCCAGCAGCTTATGGGACAGGATTGAAGCTTTCTTT.

This clonotype has more than one count but fewer than ten. V is TRBV29-1 and J is TRBJ2-7, with D hard to call. Trimming cost V 7 bases and J 3 bases, with 7 bases left between them. CDR3 size: 10 residues. CDR1 and CDR2 (germline): SQVTM, ANQGSEA. The CDR3 coding sequence is TGCAGCGGGGGAAACTACGAGCAGTACTTC. Protein product: CSGGNYEQYF.

This clonotype occurred a few times. J is TRBJ2-3 and V is TRBV9; TRBD2 matches 9 bases. Looked up from germline, CDR1 is SGDLS and CDR2 is YYNGEE. V shed 6 bases, J shed 3 bases, and the junction held 5 bases outside the gene matches. The CDR3 extends over 14 amino acids. This CDR3 reads CASTRLADTDTQYF. In DNA form, the CDR3 reads TGTGCCAGCACGAGACTAGCGGATACAGATACGCAGTATTTT.

The chain carries TRBV9 and TRBJ2-1; 8 positions agree with TRBD2. This CDR3 contains 15 residues. CDR1 is SGDLS and CDR2 is YYNGEE in the germline V gene. With 0 bases clipped from V and 3 bases from J, the junction kept 2 bases outside the gene matches. The CDR3 bases are TGTGCCAGCAGCGTAGGGGGACTAGACTACAATGAGCAGTTCTTC. It yields the protein CASSVGGLDYNEQFF.

The V gene is TRBV4-1, the J gene TRBJ2-6, with TRBD2 identical over 12 bases. V dropped 4 bases and J dropped 0; count of bases not matched to a gene: 7. Germline V gene lookup returns CDR1 MGHRA and CDR2 YSYEKL. The CDR3 covers 19 residues. CDR3 nucleotides: TGCGCCAGCAGCCTTCTCGGACTAGCGGGGTTCTCTGGGGCCAACGTCCTGACTTTC. This translates into CASSLLGLAGFSGANVLTF.